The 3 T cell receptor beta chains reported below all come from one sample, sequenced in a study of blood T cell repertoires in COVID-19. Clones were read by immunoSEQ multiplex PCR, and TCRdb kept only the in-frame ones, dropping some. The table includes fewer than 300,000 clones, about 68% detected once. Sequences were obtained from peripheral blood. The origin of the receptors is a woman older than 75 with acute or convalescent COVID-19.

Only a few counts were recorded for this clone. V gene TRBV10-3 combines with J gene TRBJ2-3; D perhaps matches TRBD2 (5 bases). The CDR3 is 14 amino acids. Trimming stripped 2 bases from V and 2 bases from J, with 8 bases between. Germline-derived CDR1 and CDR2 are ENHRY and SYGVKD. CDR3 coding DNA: TGTGCCATCAGTGAGCCAGCGGCCACAGATACGCAGTATTTT. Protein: CAISEPAATDTQYF.

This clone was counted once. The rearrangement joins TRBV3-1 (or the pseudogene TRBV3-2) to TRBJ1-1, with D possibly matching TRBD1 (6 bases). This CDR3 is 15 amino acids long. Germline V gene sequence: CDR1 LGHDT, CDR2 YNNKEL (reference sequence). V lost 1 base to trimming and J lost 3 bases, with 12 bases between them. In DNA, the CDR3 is TGTGCCAGCAGCCAAGCCGGACAGACGTACACTGAAGCTTTCTTT. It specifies CASSQAGQTYTEAFF.

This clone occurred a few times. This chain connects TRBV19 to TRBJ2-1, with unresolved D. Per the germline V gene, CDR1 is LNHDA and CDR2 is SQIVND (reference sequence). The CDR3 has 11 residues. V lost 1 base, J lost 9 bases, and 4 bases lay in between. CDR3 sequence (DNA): TGTGCCAGTAGTATAGCTTTTGAGCAGTTCTTC. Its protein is CASSIAFEQFF.